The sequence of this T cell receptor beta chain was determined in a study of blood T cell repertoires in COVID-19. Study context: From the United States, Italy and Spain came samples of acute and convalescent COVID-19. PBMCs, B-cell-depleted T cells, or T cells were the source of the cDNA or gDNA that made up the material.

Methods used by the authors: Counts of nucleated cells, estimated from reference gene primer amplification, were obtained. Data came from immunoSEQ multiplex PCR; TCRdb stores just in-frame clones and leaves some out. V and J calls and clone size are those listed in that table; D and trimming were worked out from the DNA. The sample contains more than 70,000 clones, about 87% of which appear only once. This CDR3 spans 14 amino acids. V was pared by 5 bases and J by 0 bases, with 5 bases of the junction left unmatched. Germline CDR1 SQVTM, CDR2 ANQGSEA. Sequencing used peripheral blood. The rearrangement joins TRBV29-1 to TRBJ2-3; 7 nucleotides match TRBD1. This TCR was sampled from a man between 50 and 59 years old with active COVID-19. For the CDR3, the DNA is TGCAGCGTTAACCGGGACAGAAGCACAGATACGCAGTATTTT. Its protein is CSVNRDRSTDTQYF.